A single sample is the source of the 30 T cell receptor beta chains below, sequenced in a study of glioma-infiltrating T cells after dendritic cell vaccination. TCRdb's table, derived via immunoSEQ multiplex PCR, lists solely in-frame clones and lacks some. The table records approximately 85,000 clones, about 85% of them present only once. Time point denoted: after dendritic cell vaccination, including at tumor progression/relapse. The material sequenced was blood, taken after dendritic cell vaccination. The receptors here all came from a human donor with glioblastoma.

The V and J genes are TRBV15 and TRBJ2-7, with TRBD1 matching over 7 bases. This CDR3 contains 17 residues. Germline CDR1 reads LNHNV; CDR2 reads YYDKDF (reference sequence). With 1 base clipped from V and 1 base from J, the junction kept 10 bases outside the gene matches. CDR3 sequence: CATSRGARDSHSYEQYF. CDR3 nucleotide sequence: TGTGCCACCAGCAGAGGGGCTAGGGACAGTCATTCCTACGAGCAGTACTTC.

The rearrangement uses TRBV27 and TRBJ2-1; 11 nucleotides match TRBD2. The CDR3 is 16 amino acids. Looked up from germline, CDR1 is MNHEY and CDR2 is SMNVEV (reference sequence). The J segment lost 5 bases and the V segment lost 2 bases, leaving 5 bases of the junction unmatched. The CDR3 DNA is TGTGCCAGCAGTTTAATTGGGACTAGCGGAGACAATGAGCAGTTCTTC. Translating it yields CASSLIGTSGDNEQFF.

The chain joins TRBV27 to TRBJ1-1; tentatively, D is TRBD1 (5 bases). The CDR3 length is 13 residues. Trimming stripped 6 bases from V and 4 bases from J, with 12 bases between. Looked up from germline, CDR1 is MNHEY and CDR2 is SMNVEV (reference sequence). CDR3 coding DNA: TGTGCCAGCAGGGTTACGGGGGGCACTGAAGCTTTCTTT. The encoded protein is CASRVTGGTEAFF.

This clone has a single count. This chain links TRBV11-3 with TRBJ2-3, with 16 bases identical to TRBD2. Germline CDR1 is SGHNT and CDR2 is YENEEA. The CDR3 loop spans 18 amino acids. V shed 4 bases, J shed 0 bases, and the junction held 4 bases outside the gene matches. CDR3 sequence: CASSSGLAGGTSTDTQYF. The CDR3 DNA reads as TGTGCCAGCAGCTCGGGACTAGCGGGGGGGACTAGCACAGATACGCAGTATTTT.

The chain recombines TRBV6-5 with TRBJ2-1; 10 bases match TRBD1. The germline gives CDR1 MNHEY, CDR2 SVGAGI. The CDR3 sequence is 16 residues long. Trimming removed 4 bases from V and 0 bases from J; junction bases left unmatched: 3. CDR3 residues: CASSSGTGVSYNEQFF. The CDR3 DNA is TGTGCCAGCAGTTCCGGGACAGGGGTCTCCTACAATGAGCAGTTCTTC.

The V gene is TRBV28, the J gene TRBJ2-7, with 9 positions matching TRBD2. The CDR3 is 14 residues long. Germline V lookup: CDR1 MDHEN, CDR2 SYDVKM. With V trimmed by 7 bases and J by 2 bases, 6 bases remained unmatched. The CDR3 spells CASKVAGETYEQYF. The CDR3 bases are TGTGCCAGCAAGGTAGCGGGAGAAACCTACGAGCAGTACTTC.

The gene calls are TRBV9 and TRBJ2-7; 7 nucleotides agree with TRBD2. V shed 0 bases and J 2 bases; nucleotides not matched to a gene: 5. In germline, CDR1 is SGDLS, CDR2 YYNGEE. The CDR3 has 15 amino acids. CDR3 sequence reads: CASSVGGAGAYEQYF. In DNA, the CDR3 is TGTGCCAGCAGCGTAGGAGGGGCGGGGGCCTACGAGCAGTACTTC. Filled out from reference TRBV9 and TRBJ2-7, the complete variable domain reads DSGVTQTPKHLITATGQRVTLRCSPRSGDLSVYWYQQSLDQGLQFLIQYYNGEERAKGNILERFSAQQFPDLHSELNLSSLELGDSALYFCASSVGGAGAYEQYFGPGTRLTVT.

The CDR3 DNA sequence: TGTGCCAGCGGAGTATACACCGCAATTGCCGGGGAGCTGTTTTTT. Its protein is CASGVYTAIAGELFF. This rearrangement joins TRBV6-5 to TRBJ2-2, with unresolved D. In germline, CDR1 is MNHEY, CDR2 SVGAGI. The CDR3 covers 15 residues. V lost 8 bases to trimming and J lost 6 bases, with 19 bases between them.

This clone was detected only a few times. The chain recombines TRBV7-8 with TRBJ1-2, with 12 nucleotides matching TRBD1. The length of the CDR3 is 15 residues. CDR1 is SGHVS, CDR2 FQNEAQ, per germline. V shed 5 bases, J shed 4 bases, and the junction held 5 bases outside the gene matches. The CDR3, as DNA: TGTGCCAGCAGCACCGGGACAGGGGGCACCTATGGCTACACCTTC. This sequence encodes CASSTGTGGTYGYTF.

The V call is TRBV5-6, the J call TRBJ2-7; D gene ambiguous. The germline V gene encodes CDR1 SGHDT and CDR2 YYEEEE. The CDR3 sequence is 13 residues long. V gave up 1 base and J gave up 6 bases, with 11 bases separating them. As DNA, the CDR3 is TGTGCCAGCAGCTTGTCTTGGGCTCGCGAGCAGTACTTC. Translation: CASSLSWAREQYF. Based on the CDR3 plus reference TRBV5-6 and TRBJ2-7, the full variable domain is DAGVTQSPTHLIKTRGQQVTLRCSPKSGHDTVSWYQQALGQGPQFIFQYYEEEERQRGNFPDRFSGHQFPNYSSELNVNALLLGDSALYLCASSLSWAREQYFGPGTRLTVT.

V usage is TRBV13 and J usage is TRBJ2-7, with TRBD1 matching 11 bases. The CDR3 runs 15 residues. V lost 5 bases, J lost 2 bases, and 5 bases stayed unmatched. Germline V gives CDR1 PRHDT, CDR2 FYEKMQ (reference sequence). Written as DNA, the CDR3 is TGTGCCAGCAGCCCCTCGGGACAGGGGGCCTACGAGCAGTACTTC. Translating it yields CASSPSGQGAYEQYF.

The CDR3 loop is CASSGSGQGNSPLHF. The CDR3 bases are TGTGCCAGCAGTGGCTCGGGACAGGGTAATTCACCCCTCCACTTT. The V gene is TRBV2, the J gene TRBJ1-6; 9 positions agree with TRBD1. The CDR3 totals 15 residues. Germline lookup yields CDR1 SNHLY and CDR2 FYNNEI. Germline trimming cut 4 bases from V and 6 bases from J; bases unmatched to any gene: 4.

The chain combines TRBV29-1 with TRBJ2-7; 11 positions match TRBD2. Germline CDR1 SQVTM, CDR2 ANQGSEA. The J segment lost 1 base and the V segment lost 1 base, leaving 6 bases of the junction unmatched. This CDR3 comprises 16 residues. The CDR3 nucleotides are TGCAGCGTTGAAGCGACTAGCGGGATGAGGTCCTACGAGCAGTACTTC. Amino acid sequence: CSVEATSGMRSYEQYF.

The V and J genes are TRBV7-9 and TRBJ1-3, with D possibly being TRBD1 (5 bases). Germline V gene data show CDR1 as SEHNR and CDR2 as FQNEAQ (reference sequence). V lost 8 bases and J 0 bases, leaving 8 bases between the germline ends. The CDR3 is 13 amino acids. The CDR3 loop is CASSGGSGNTIYF. The CDR3 nucleotides read TGTGCCAGCTCCGGGGGCTCTGGAAACACCATATATTTT.

The rearrangement links TRBV30 to TRBJ2-4; no definite D call. Germline CDR1 reads GTSNPN; CDR2 reads SVGIG (reference sequence). The V end was cut by 4 bases, the J end by 2 bases, with 12 bases between. The CDR3 covers 14 residues. CDR3: CAWTPGSPKNIQYF. The CDR3 coding sequence is TGTGCCTGGACTCCGGGTTCCCCCAAAAACATTCAGTACTTC.

V gene TRBV6-1 combines with J gene TRBJ2-1; TRBD2 agrees at 7 bases. Germline V gives CDR1 MNHNS, CDR2 SASEGT. Trimming took 4 bases from V and 9 from J; bases not matched to a gene: 9. CDR3 length: 14 residues. Written as DNA, the CDR3 is TGTGCCAGCAGTGGCTCGCGGCCGGGGGGTGAGCAGTTCTTC. Protein product: CASSGSRPGGEQFF.

There are a few counts of this clone. The chain carries TRBV5-1 and TRBJ2-5, with 8 bases lining up with TRBD2. The CDR3 extends over 15 amino acids. Losses at the gene ends were 1 base for V and 5 bases for J; bases not matched to a gene: 7. Per germline, CDR1 SGHRS and CDR2 YFSETQ. The CDR3: CASSLYSGGLETQYF. In nucleotides, the CDR3 is TGCGCCAGCAGCTTGTACAGCGGGGGCTTGGAGACCCAGTACTTC.

V and J are TRBV9 and TRBJ2-2, with 7 nucleotides matching TRBD1. J gave up 4 bases and V 0 bases, and 3 bases lay outside the gene matches. CDR3 length: 15 residues. CDR1 and CDR2 from the germline V gene are SGDLS and YYNGEE. The CDR3 DNA is TGTGCCAGCAGCGTAGGAGGGGGCCTCACCGGGGAGCTGTTTTTT. Translation: CASSVGGGLTGELFF.

The chain is built from TRBV23-1 and TRBJ1-4; 9 bases align to TRBD1. TRBV23-1 counts as an open reading frame of uncertain function. V trimming: 1 base; J trimming: 7 bases; junction bases outside the gene matches: 7. This CDR3 has 16 amino acids. The CDR3 region has the DNA TGCGCCAGCAGTCAATTTCGGGACAGGGTCTTTGAAAAACTGTTTTTT. Its translation: CASSQFRDRVFEKLFF.

The V call is TRBV13, the J call TRBJ2-7, with 10 bases matching TRBD2. The CDR3 runs to 17 residues. CDR1 and CDR2 (germline): PRHDT, FYEKMQ (reference sequence). V lost 1 base to trimming and J lost 2 bases; unmatched junction nucleotides: 8. The CDR3 DNA is TGTGCCAGCAGCTTAGTGGGTCGGGGACTAGCGCCCTACGAGCAGTACTTC. As protein: CASSLVGRGLAPYEQYF.

This clone was detected only once. This chain joins TRBV9 and TRBJ2-7, with unresolved D. Trimming took 0 bases from V and 0 from J, leaving 7 bases between them. Germline V lookup: CDR1 SGDLS, CDR2 YYNGEE. The CDR3 extends over 14 amino acids. CDR3 bases: TGTGCCAGCAGCGTAGGGGCCATCTCCTACGAGCAGTACTTC. Amino acids: CASSVGAISYEQYF.

This clone was recorded only once. The genes are TRBV27 and TRBJ2-7; 7 nucleotides line up with TRBD1. This CDR3 spans 16 amino acids. After removal of 5 bases from V and 2 bases from J, the junction contained 12 bases not matched to a gene. The V gene's germline CDR1 is MNHEY and CDR2 SMNVEV (reference sequence). CDR3 coding DNA: TGTGCCAGCAGTCCCTCACTTCTGGGACAGACCTACGAGCAGTACTTC. Its translation is CASSPSLLGQTYEQYF.

This rearrangement joins TRBV5-1 to TRBJ1-1, with 8 positions matching TRBD1. The CDR3 is made up of 13 amino acids. The J segment lost 6 bases and the V segment lost 3 bases, leaving 4 bases of the junction unmatched. Germline V lookup: CDR1 SGHRS, CDR2 YFSETQ. The CDR3 here is CASSSTGVPEAFF. The CDR3 nucleotides are TGCGCCAGCAGCTCGACAGGGGTCCCTGAAGCTTTCTTT.

The chain joins TRBV5-1 to TRBJ2-5; 9 bases map to TRBD1. Germline assignment: CDR1 SGHRS and CDR2 YFSETQ. The CDR3 consists of 12 residues. V lost 3 bases to trimming and J lost 11 bases; unmatched junction nucleotides: 5. The DNA for the CDR3 is TGCGCCAGCAGCTGGACAGGGGATGAGCAGTACTTC. Protein: CASSWTGDEQYF.

Notes on this clone: The identical CDR3 is also encoded by other nucleotide sequences in the sample. The chain links TRBV18 to TRBJ2-6; 9 bases map to TRBD1. CDR1 is KGHSH, CDR2 LQKENI, per germline. The CDR3 consists of 18 residues. The junction had 4 bases not matched to a gene; V was cut back by 1 base and J by 0 bases. CDR3 sequence reads: CASSPRTGALSGANVLTF. The CDR3 DNA sequence: TGTGCCAGCTCACCACGGACAGGGGCCCTCTCTGGGGCCAACGTCCTGACTTTC.

The genes are TRBV19 and TRBJ1-2; D unclear. There are 11 residues in the CDR3. Germline V gene lookup returns CDR1 LNHDA and CDR2 SQIVND (reference sequence). The V and J ends lost 7 bases and 5 bases respectively, with 8 bases between them. The CDR3 reads CASNSGYGYTF. The CDR3 coding sequence is TGTGCCAGTAATTCAGGTTATGGCTACACCTTC.

The chain couples TRBV9 to TRBJ2-5; D possibly corresponds to TRBD1 (6 bases). Trimming removed 0 bases at V and 1 base at J, with 7 bases between. The CDR3 length is 14 residues. Germline V lookup: CDR1 SGDLS, CDR2 YYNGEE. The chain's CDR3 is CASSVAGAQETQYF. The DNA for the CDR3 is TGTGCCAGCAGCGTAGCAGGGGCCCAAGAGACCCAGTACTTC. Drawing the rest from reference TRBV9 and TRBJ2-5, the complete variable domain is DSGVTQTPKHLITATGQRVTLRCSPRSGDLSVYWYQQSLDQGLQFLIQYYNGEERAKGNILERFSAQQFPDLHSELNLSSLELGDSALYFCASSVAGAQETQYFGPGTRLLVL.

This clone appeared a single time. The chain has TRBV9 and TRBJ2-3; a possible D gene is TRBD2 (6 bases). This CDR3 region has 14 residues. Germline CDR1 SGDLS, CDR2 YYNGEE. V was trimmed by 3 bases and J by 3 bases, leaving 11 bases between them. CDR3 coding DNA: TGTGCCAGCAGCGGTGGCGGGGTGACAGATACGCAGTATTTT. Translation: CASSGGGVTDTQYF.

This sequence joins TRBV14 and TRBJ2-3, with 10 nucleotides matching TRBD2. There are 16 residues in the CDR3. The germline V gene has CDR1 SGHDN and CDR2 FVKESK. The J segment lost 2 bases and the V segment lost 4 bases, leaving 6 bases of the junction unmatched. As DNA, the CDR3 is TGTGCCAGCAGCCCAAAGCGGGGGGGATACACAGATACGCAGTATTTT. Protein product: CASSPKRGGYTDTQYF.

The rearrangement uses TRBV30 and TRBJ2-7; 7 bases align to TRBD1. The V gene's germline CDR1 is GTSNPN and CDR2 SVGIG (reference sequence). This CDR3 has 14 residues. With 0 bases clipped from V and 0 bases from J, the junction kept 2 bases outside the gene matches. The CDR3 region has the DNA TGTGCCTGGAGTGTAAACAGGGGCTCCTACGAGCAGTACTTC. Translation: CAWSVNRGSYEQYF. Filled out from reference TRBV30 and TRBJ2-7, the complete variable domain reads SQTIHQWPATLVQPVGSPLSLECTVEGTSNPNLYWYRQAAGRGLQLLFYSVGIGQISSEVPQNLSASRPQDRQFILSSKKLLLSDSGFYLCAWSVNRGSYEQYFGPGTRLTVT.